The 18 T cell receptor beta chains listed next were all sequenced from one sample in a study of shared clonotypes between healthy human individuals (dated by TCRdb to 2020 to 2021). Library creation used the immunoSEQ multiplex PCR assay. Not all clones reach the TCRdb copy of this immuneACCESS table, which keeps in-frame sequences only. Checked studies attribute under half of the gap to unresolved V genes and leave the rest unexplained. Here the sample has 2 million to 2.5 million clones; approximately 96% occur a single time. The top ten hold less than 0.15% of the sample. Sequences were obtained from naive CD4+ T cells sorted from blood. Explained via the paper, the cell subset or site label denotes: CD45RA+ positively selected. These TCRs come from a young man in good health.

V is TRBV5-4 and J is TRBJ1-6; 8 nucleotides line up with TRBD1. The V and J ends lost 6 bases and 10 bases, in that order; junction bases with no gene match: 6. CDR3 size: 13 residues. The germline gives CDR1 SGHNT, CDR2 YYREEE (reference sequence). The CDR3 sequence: CASTQGARSPLHF. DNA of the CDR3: TGTGCCAGCACCCAGGGGGCCAGGTCACCCCTCCACTTT.

CDR3 DNA: TGCGCCAGCAGCGGGACTAGCGGAAGTACCTACGAGCAGTACTTC. Amino acids: CASSGTSGSTYEQYF. The chain combines TRBV5-1 with TRBJ2-7; 11 bases are a match to TRBD2. V shed 4 bases, J shed 2 bases, and the junction held 5 bases outside the gene matches. This CDR3 spans 15 amino acids. Germline CDR1 SGHRS, CDR2 YFSETQ.

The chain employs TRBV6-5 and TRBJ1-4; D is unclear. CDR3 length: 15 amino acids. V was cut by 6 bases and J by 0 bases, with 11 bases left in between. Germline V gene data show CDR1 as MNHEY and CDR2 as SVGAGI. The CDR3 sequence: CASSRSGTTNEKLFF. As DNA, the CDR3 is TGTGCCAGCAGCCGATCTGGTACAACTAATGAAAAACTGTTTTTT.

CDR3 nucleotide sequence: TGCGCCAGCAGCTTGGCGGCCACGGGACAGGGCGGCCCCCAGCATTTT. Translating it yields CASSLAATGQGGPQHF. This chain joins TRBV5-1 and TRBJ1-5, with 9 nucleotides matching TRBD1. J gave up 10 bases and V 0 bases, and 11 bases lay outside the gene matches. Germline CDR1 is SGHRS and CDR2 is YFSETQ. The CDR3 has 16 residues. The full variable domain, completed using reference TRBV5-1 and TRBJ1-5, is KAGVTQTPRYLIKTRGQQVTLSCSPISGHRSVSWYQQTPGQGLQFLFEYFSETQRNKGNFPGRFSGRQFSNSRSEMNVSTLELGDSALYLCASSLAATGQGGPQHFGDGTRLSIL.

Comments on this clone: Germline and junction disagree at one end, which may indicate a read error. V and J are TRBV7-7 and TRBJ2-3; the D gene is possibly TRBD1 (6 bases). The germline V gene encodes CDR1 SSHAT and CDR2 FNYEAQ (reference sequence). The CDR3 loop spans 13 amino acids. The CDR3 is CASSQTGLEGQYF. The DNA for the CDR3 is TGTGCTAGCAGCCAGACAGGTTTAGAGGGGCAGTATTTT.

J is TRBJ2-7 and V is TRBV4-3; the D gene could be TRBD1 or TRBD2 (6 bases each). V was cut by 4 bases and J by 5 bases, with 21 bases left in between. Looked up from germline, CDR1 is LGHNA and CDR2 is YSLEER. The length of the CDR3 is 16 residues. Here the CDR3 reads CASSLSYWGAPHEQYF. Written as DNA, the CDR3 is TGCGCCAGCAGCCTCTCATATTGGGGGGCCCCCCACGAGCAGTACTTC.

CDR3 residues: CASSYTEGNQPQHF. The CDR3 coding sequence is TGTGCCAGCAGTTACACCGAGGGTAACCAGCCCCAGCATTTT. The chain joins TRBV6-5 to TRBJ1-5; D ambiguous. The V end was cut by 2 bases, the J end by 7 bases, with 12 bases between. Germline CDR1 reads MNHEY; CDR2 reads SVGAGI. CDR3 length equals 14 residues.

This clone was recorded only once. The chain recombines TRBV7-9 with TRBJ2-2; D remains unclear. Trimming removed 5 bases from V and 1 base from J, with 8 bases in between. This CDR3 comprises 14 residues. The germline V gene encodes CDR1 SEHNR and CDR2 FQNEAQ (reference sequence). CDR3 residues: CASSPSGNTGELFF. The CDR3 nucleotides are TGTGCCAGCAGCCCGTCCGGGAACACCGGGGAGCTGTTTTTT. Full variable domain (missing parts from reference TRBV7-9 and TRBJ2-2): DTGVSQNPRHKITKRGQNVTFRCDPISEHNRLYWYRQTLGQGPEFLTYFQNEAQLEKSRLLSDRFSAERPKGSFSTLEIQRTEQGDSAMYLCASSPSGNTGELFFGEGSRLTVL.

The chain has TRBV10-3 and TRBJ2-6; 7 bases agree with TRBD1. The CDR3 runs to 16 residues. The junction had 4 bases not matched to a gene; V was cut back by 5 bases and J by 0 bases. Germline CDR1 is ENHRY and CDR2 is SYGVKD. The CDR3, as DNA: TGTGCCATCAGTACAGGGGCGTTCTCTGGGGCCAACGTCCTGACTTTC. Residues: CAISTGAFSGANVLTF.

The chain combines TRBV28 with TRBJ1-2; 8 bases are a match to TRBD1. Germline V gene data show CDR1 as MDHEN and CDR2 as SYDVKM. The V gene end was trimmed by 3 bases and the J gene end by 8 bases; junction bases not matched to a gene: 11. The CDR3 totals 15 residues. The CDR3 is CASSFPDRATRGYTF. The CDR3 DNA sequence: TGTGCCAGCAGTTTCCCGGACAGGGCTACGAGGGGCTACACCTTC.

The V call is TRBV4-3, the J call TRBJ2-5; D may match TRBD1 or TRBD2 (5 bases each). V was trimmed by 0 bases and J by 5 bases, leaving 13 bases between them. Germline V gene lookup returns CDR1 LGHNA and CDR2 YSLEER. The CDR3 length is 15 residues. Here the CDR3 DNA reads TGCGCCAGCAGCCAAGAAGCTCGGGGCCCGGAGACCCAGTACTTC. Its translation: CASSQEARGPETQYF.

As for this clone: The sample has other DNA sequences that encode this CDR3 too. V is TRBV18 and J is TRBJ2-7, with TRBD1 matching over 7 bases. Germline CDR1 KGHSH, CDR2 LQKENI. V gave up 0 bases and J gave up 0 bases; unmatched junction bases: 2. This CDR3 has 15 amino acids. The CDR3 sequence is CASSPPGQSSYEQYF. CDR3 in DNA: TGTGCCAGCTCACCACCGGGACAGAGCTCCTACGAGCAGTACTTC.

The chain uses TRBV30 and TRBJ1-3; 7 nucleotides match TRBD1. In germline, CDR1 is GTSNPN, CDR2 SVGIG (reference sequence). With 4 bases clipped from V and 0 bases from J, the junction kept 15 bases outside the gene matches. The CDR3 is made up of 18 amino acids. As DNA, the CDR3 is TGTGCCTGGACACGGAGGGGGCCCCGGGTCCGCTCTGGAAACACCATATATTTT. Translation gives CAWTRRGPRVRSGNTIYF.

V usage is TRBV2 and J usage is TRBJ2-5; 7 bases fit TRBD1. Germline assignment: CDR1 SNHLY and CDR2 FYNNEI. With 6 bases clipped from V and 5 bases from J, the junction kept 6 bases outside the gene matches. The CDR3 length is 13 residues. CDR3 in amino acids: CASRPDRAETQYF. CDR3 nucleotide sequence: TGTGCCAGCAGGCCAGACAGGGCGGAGACCCAGTACTTC.

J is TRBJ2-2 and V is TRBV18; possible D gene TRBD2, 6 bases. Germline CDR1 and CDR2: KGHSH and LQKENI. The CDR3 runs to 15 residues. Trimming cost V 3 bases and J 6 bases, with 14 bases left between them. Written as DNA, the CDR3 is TGTGCCAGCTCACCGGCGGGGCGGGCGTCCGGGGAGCTGTTTTTT. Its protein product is CASSPAGRASGELFF.

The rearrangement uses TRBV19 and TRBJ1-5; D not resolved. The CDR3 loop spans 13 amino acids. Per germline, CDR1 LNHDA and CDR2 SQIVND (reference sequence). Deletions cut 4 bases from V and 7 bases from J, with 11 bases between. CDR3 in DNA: TGTGCCAGTAGTACTGGGAATATACAGCCCCAGCATTTT. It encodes CASSTGNIQPQHF. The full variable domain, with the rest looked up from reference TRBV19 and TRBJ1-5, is DGGITQSPKYLFRKEGQNVTLSCEQNLNHDAMYWYRQDPGQGLRLIYYSQIVNDFQKGDIAEGYSVSREKKESFPLTVTSAQKNPTAFYLCASSTGNIQPQHFGDGTRLSIL.

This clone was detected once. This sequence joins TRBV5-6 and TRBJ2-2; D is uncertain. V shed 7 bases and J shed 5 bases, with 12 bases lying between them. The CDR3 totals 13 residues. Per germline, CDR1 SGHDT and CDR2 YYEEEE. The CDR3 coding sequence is TGTGCCAGCGGGCTTGGTAGTACCGGGGAGCTGTTTTTT. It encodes CASGLGSTGELFF.

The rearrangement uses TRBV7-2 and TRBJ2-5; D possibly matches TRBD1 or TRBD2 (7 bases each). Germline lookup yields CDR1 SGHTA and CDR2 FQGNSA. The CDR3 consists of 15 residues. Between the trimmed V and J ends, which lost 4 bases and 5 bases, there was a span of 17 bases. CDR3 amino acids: CASSSLQGGWETQYF. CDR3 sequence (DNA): TGTGCCAGCAGCTCTTTGCAGGGGGGGTGGGAGACCCAGTACTTC.